The entry below describes one T cell receptor (beta chain). Only a few counts were recorded for this clone. Its recognized antigen is unknown. The record has no base qualities; no much larger clone is one base away. TCRbeta CDR3 regions were amplified from genomic DNA by means of the immunoSEQ Assay, a bias-controlled multiplex PCR. On the authors' methods: The number of nucleated cells in each sample was estimated from the amplification of reference gene primers within the assay. To quantify the absolute abundance of each unique TCRbeta CDR3 rearrangement, sequence reads were collapsed and filtered. For each sample, productive Simpson clonality was calculated by taking the square root of Simpson's diversity index across productive rearrangements. In its TCRdb copy, this immuneACCESS table keeps in-frame sequences only and misses some clones. Where compared with another copy, unresolved V genes explain less than half of these, and the others have no known cause. That table is the source of V, J and clone size, and D and trimming were worked out from the DNA. For this sample the table gives 200,000 to 250,000 clones, of which about 86% were detected only once. The top ten clones comprise 3% to 3.5% of the sample.

Enrolling through a virtual design, the prospective study's participants ranged in age from roughly 18 to 90 years and lived across 24 United States geographic areas. To assign participants to cohorts, the prospective study relied on clinical history that participants themselves reported in a screening survey and a study questionnaire. Mobile phlebotomists in the prospective study collected whole blood, serum and a nasopharyngeal or oropharyngeal swab from every participant. Participants in the prospective study had the option to provide additional blood draws and questionnaires over a roughly 2-month period. Before DNA extraction, blood samples from the prospective study were shipped at room temperature or frozen. V is cut back by 7 bases and J by 8 bases, with 4 bases in the junction unmatched. Its CDR3 holds 13 amino acids, cysteine through phenylalanine. The sequence is cut down to CDR3 DNA, 39 bases in frame from base 1.

The data belong to a study of blood T cell repertoires in COVID-19 (dated by TCRdb to about 2020). For the study in its entirety: Recovered participants in ImmuneRACE Cohort 3 were defined by two consecutive negative NP/OP PCR tests, clearance by a healthcare professional, or resolution of symptoms. Where available, HLA class I and class II types were taken from metadata supplied by the sample provider and were not determined by assay-based typing. The repertoires were released in a freely available public database intended as a resource for research on the immune response to SARS-CoV-2. The collaborator samples originated in the United States, Italy and Spain and spanned the acute and convalescent phases of COVID-19. The samples were drawn from the first 160 participants of the ongoing ImmuneRACE study and from roughly 1,300 subjects provided by 6 global collaborators. Nearly every sample came with metadata listing a de-identified subject ID, COVID-19 status, age in years and sex. The material from the prospective study consisted of cDNA or gDNA derived from T cells, B-cell-depleted T cells, or PBMCs. Deeply sampled blood TCRbeta repertoires from subjects exposed to, actively infected with, or recovered from COVID-19 were included in the dataset.

Results and caveats for the whole study, not just this receptor: Clinical and demographic metadata were provided uncurated, with the amount varying by source and participant.

Sequenced sample: PBMCs or T cells enriched from blood (not recorded which). The source of this sequence is a woman aged 50 to 65 in a cohort exposed to, infected with or recovered from COVID-19 (not recorded which). This chain is built from TRBV12-3 or TRBV12-4 and TRBJ2-7, with TRBD2 identical over 14 junction bases. The CDR3 here reads CASKTSGGAQQYF. The sequence in DNA is TGTGCCAGCAAGACTAGCGGGGGGGCTCAGCAGTACTTC.